Shown below are 17 T cell receptor beta chains from a single sample sequenced in a study of shared clonotypes between healthy human individuals. Produced via immunoSEQ multiplex PCR; TCRdb's table is partial and in-frame only. Of some 2 million clones detected, approximately 94% appear once; the ten largest clones hold 0.9% to 1.4%. Terminally differentiated effector memory CD45RA+ cells were excluded from the naive CD8 cells, which were CD45RO-negative and positively selected for CCR7. Source material: naive CD8+ T cells sorted from blood. Receptors were obtained from a man younger than 35 in good health.

In its sample, this clone was seen once. CDR3 coding DNA: TGTGCCAGCAGCGTTTCAGACCCAGATACGCAGTATTTT. Its protein product is CASSVSDPDTQYF. J is TRBJ2-3 and V is TRBV9; unclear D gene. Germline CDR1 is SGDLS and CDR2 is YYNGEE. Deletions cut 2 bases from V and 4 bases from J, with 8 bases between. There are 13 residues in the CDR3.

The gene calls are TRBV6-1 and TRBJ2-7; TRBD2 matches 10 bases. With 4 bases clipped from V and 2 bases from J, the junction kept 17 bases outside the gene matches. Germline CDR1 reads MNHNS; CDR2 reads SASEGT. This CDR3 region has 19 residues. The CDR3 DNA follows: TGTGCCAGCAGTGGACCCTGGAGTGGGGTAGCGGGAGGCACCTACGAGCAGTACTTC. Translated: CASSGPWSGVAGGTYEQYF.

The chain employs TRBV28 and TRBJ1-5, with unresolved D. CDR1 is MDHEN and CDR2 is SYDVKM in the germline V gene. The CDR3 length is 13 residues. CDR3 nucleotide sequence: TGTCCCCTCGAGGGAGCTAGCAATCAGCCCCAGCATTTT. This translates into CPLEGASNQPQHF.

This clone was seen a single time. J is TRBJ2-6 and V is TRBV25-1; perhaps TRBD1 as D (6 bases). CDR1 and CDR2 (germline): MGHDK, SYGVNS. Between the trimmed V and J ends, which lost 5 bases and 4 bases, there was a span of 9 bases. The CDR3 sequence is 14 residues long. CDR3: CASSSGAGANVLTF. For the CDR3, the DNA is TGTGCCAGCAGTTCAGGGGCCGGGGCCAACGTCCTGACTTTC.

The sample holds one count of this clone. The V and J genes are TRBV7-6 and TRBJ1-1, with D tentatively TRBD1 (5 bases). This CDR3 has 15 amino acids. With 1 base removed from V and 0 bases from J, the gap between germline ends came to 9 bases. CDR1 and CDR2 (germline): SGHVS, FNYEAQ. DNA of the CDR3: TGTGCCAGCAGCTTAGAAGGGGAGCTGAACACTGAAGCTTTCTTT. Residues: CASSLEGELNTEAFF.

The genes are TRBV28 and TRBJ2-4; D is possibly TRBD2 (6 bases). The CDR3 has 18 residues. The V gene lost 5 bases and the J gene lost 0 bases, with 20 bases spanning the gap. Germline V gene data show CDR1 as MDHEN and CDR2 as SYDVKM. The CDR3 region has the DNA TGTGCCAGCAGTCAAAGAAGGACCGCGGGACTAGCCAAAAACATTCAGTACTTC. Translated: CASSQRRTAGLAKNIQYF. The variable domain in full, with the rest retrieved from reference TRBV28 and TRBJ2-4, is DVKVTQSSRYLVKRTGEKVFLECVQDMDHENMFWYRQDPGLGLRLIYFSYDVKMKEKGDIPEGYSVSREKKERFSLILESASTNQTSMYLCASSQRRTAGLAKNIQYFGAGTRLSVL.

The chain carries TRBV4-1 and TRBJ2-1, with TRBD2 matching over 7 bases. Germline CDR1 and CDR2: MGHRA and YSYEKL. The CDR3 length is 17 residues. V was clipped by 0 bases and J by 2 bases; unmatched bases: 7. CDR3: CASSQDHNSGTYNEQFF. Written as DNA, the CDR3 is TGCGCCAGCAGCCAAGATCATAACAGCGGGACCTACAATGAGCAGTTCTTC.

V and J are TRBV28 and TRBJ2-7; D may be TRBD1 (5 bases). There are 16 residues in the CDR3. The germline V gene has CDR1 MDHEN and CDR2 SYDVKM. V was cut by 5 bases and J by 1 base, with 18 bases left in between. CDR3 coding DNA: TGTGCCAGCAGTGGGGCCCCCGGCGAACGTTCCTACGAGCAGTACTTC. Its protein is CASSGAPGERSYEQYF.

The chain recombines TRBV13 with TRBJ1-1; D call uncertain. The CDR3 extends over 12 amino acids. CDR1 PRHDT and CDR2 FYEKMQ come from the germline V gene (reference sequence). The V and J ends lost 3 bases and 5 bases respectively, with 7 bases between them. In DNA, the CDR3 is TGTGCCAGCAGCTTTCTGGGGACTGAAGCTTTCTTT. Its protein product is CASSFLGTEAFF.

The chain has TRBV5-4 and TRBJ2-2; D is undetermined. CDR3 length: 13 residues. Trimming took 4 bases from V and 1 from J, leaving 5 bases between them. Germline V gene lookup returns CDR1 SGHNT and CDR2 YYREEE (reference sequence). As DNA, the CDR3 is TGTGCCAGCAGCCTACAGAACACCGGGGAGCTGTTTTTT. It specifies CASSLQNTGELFF.

CDR3 in DNA: TGTGCCATCAGTGAGTCTCCCGGGACAGGGGTCAAGGGGGACTATGGCTACACCTTC. Amino acid sequence: CAISESPGTGVKGDYGYTF. This sequence joins TRBV10-3 and TRBJ1-2; 10 bases match TRBD1. The trim removed 0 bases at V and 3 bases at J, leaving 13 bases unmatched. Germline CDR1 ENHRY, CDR2 SYGVKD. The CDR3 runs to 19 residues.

The chain links TRBV6-6 to TRBJ1-4, with unresolved D. Germline V gene data show CDR1 as MNHNY and CDR2 as SVGAGI (reference sequence). CDR3 length: 12 residues. V dropped 5 bases and J dropped 4 bases, with 5 bases sitting between them. Here the CDR3 reads CASSERNEKLFF. DNA for the CDR3: TGTGCCAGCAGTGAGCGTAATGAAAAACTGTTTTTT.

A few counts support this clone. Within the sample, other DNA sequences also encode this same CDR3. This chain uses TRBV11-2 with TRBJ2-3; D call uncertain. The CDR3 consists of 12 residues. V lost 0 bases and J 6 bases, leaving 4 bases between the germline ends. The germline CDR1 and CDR2 sequences are SGHAT and FQNNGV. The CDR3 region is CASSLDGDTQYF. CDR3 bases: TGTGCCAGCAGCTTAGATGGGGATACGCAGTATTTT. The full variable domain, in which reference TRBV11-2 and TRBJ2-3 provide the parts outside the CDR3, is EAGVAQSPRYKIIEKRQSVAFWCNPISGHATLYWYQQILGQGPKLLIQFQNNGVVDDSQLPKDRFSAERLKGVDSTLKIQPAKLEDSAVYLCASSLDGDTQYFGPGTRLTVL.

The genes are TRBV10-3 and TRBJ2-2, with D uncertain. CDR1 and CDR2 (germline): ENHRY, SYGVKD. The V end lost 11 bases, the J end lost 0 bases, and 10 bases lay between the germline ends. The CDR3 has 13 residues. The CDR3 loop reads CASFRTNTGELFF. The CDR3 DNA reads as TGTGCCTCCTTCAGGACGAACACCGGGGAGCTGTTTTTT.

In regard to this clone: Distinct nucleotide sequences in the sample also encode this CDR3. The CDR3 is CAWSGLNNEQFF. The CDR3 nucleotides read TGTGCCTGGAGTGGACTCAACAATGAGCAGTTCTTC. The chain combines TRBV30 with TRBJ2-1, with D uncertain. This CDR3 is built from 12 residues. The V gene lost 1 base and the J gene lost 5 bases, with 6 bases spanning the gap. Germline assignment: CDR1 GTSNPN and CDR2 SVGIG (reference sequence).

This chain connects TRBV4-1 to TRBJ2-7, with D maybe TRBD2 (5 bases). V was shortened by 1 base and J by 2 bases, with 9 bases between the two germline ends. There are 14 residues in the CDR3. Germline CDR1 reads MGHRA; CDR2 reads YSYEKL. The CDR3: CASSQGEAAYEQYF. The CDR3 coding sequence is TGCGCCAGCAGCCAAGGTGAAGCGGCCTACGAGCAGTACTTC.

The chain recombines TRBV19 with TRBJ1-4; D not certain. This CDR3 region has 11 residues. The germline V gene has CDR1 LNHDA and CDR2 SQIVND (reference sequence). V was shortened by 9 bases and J by 8 bases, with 10 bases between the two germline ends. CDR3 in DNA: TGTGCCAGCTTCGGGGTAGAAAAACTGTTTTTT. It encodes CASFGVEKLFF.